Below are 24 T cell receptor beta chains sequenced from a single sample in a study of CD8 T cells in ankylosing spondylitis. TCRdb reprocessed the 5' RACE reads with MiXCR, giving one entry per CDR3 protein. The sample consists of roughly 120,000 distinct CDR3 sequences, about 13% of them appearing once. Source material: blood, either unsorted or a sorted T cell fraction (not recorded which). The receptors come from a female donor with ankylosing spondylitis or in good health (not recorded which).

The chain has TRBV4-1 and TRBJ2-5; the match to TRBD2 covers 10 bases. Germline assignment: CDR1 MGHRA and CDR2 YSYEKL. The CDR3 is made up of 17 amino acids. Germline trimming cut 1 base from V and 2 bases from J; bases unmatched to any gene: 7. The CDR3 DNA follows: TGCGCCAGCAGCCAAGGGGGAGTAGCGGGAGGTCAAGAGACCCAGTACTTC. This codes for CASSQGGVAGGQETQYF.

The chain uses TRBV5-6 and TRBJ2-2, with TRBD1 identical over 10 bases. CDR3 size: 16 residues. The ends lost 5 bases at V and 4 bases at J; junction bases unmatched: 8. Germline CDR1 is SGHDT and CDR2 is YYEEEE. Written as DNA, the CDR3 is TGTGCCAGCAGTCTCGACAGGGGGCTTTTCACCGGGGAGCTGTTTTTT. It translates to CASSLDRGLFTGELFF.

V and J are TRBV15 and TRBJ2-2, with 8 positions matching TRBD2. The CDR3 has 16 residues. V lost 4 bases, J lost 3 bases, and 7 bases stayed unmatched. Germline values: CDR1 LNHNV, CDR2 YYDKDF (reference sequence). CDR3 region: CATSTGGAEDTGELFF. CDR3 nucleotides: TGTGCCACCAGCACCGGGGGGGCCGAGGACACCGGGGAGCTGTTTTTT.

The V and J genes are TRBV27 and TRBJ2-1, with 9 bases fitting TRBD2. The trim removed 3 bases at V and 6 bases at J, leaving 6 bases unmatched. Germline CDR1 and CDR2: MNHEY and SMNVEV (reference sequence). This CDR3 has 15 residues. CDR3 region: CASSFLGTSSNEQFF. The CDR3 bases are TGTGCCAGCAGTTTCTTAGGGACTAGCAGCAATGAGCAGTTCTTC.

This clonotype was found many times. This chain joins TRBV29-1 and TRBJ1-5; D may be TRBD1 (6 bases). The CDR3 consists of 13 residues. The germline V gene has CDR1 SQVTM and CDR2 ANQGSEA. The V gene lost 6 bases and the J gene lost 1 base, with 10 bases spanning the gap. DNA for the CDR3: TGCAGCGTCCGGGACAACAGCAATCAGCCCCAGCATTTT. Its translation: CSVRDNSNQPQHF.

This clonotype was counted at least ten times. The chain joins TRBV5-1 to TRBJ2-1, with D perhaps matching TRBD1 (6 bases). CDR3 size: 16 residues. V lost 1 base, J lost 4 bases, and 15 bases lay in between. Per the germline V gene, CDR1 is SGHRS and CDR2 is YFSETQ. For the CDR3, the DNA is TGCGCCAGCAGCTTGAGGGGGACAACCTTTTACAATGAGCAGTTCTTC. Protein: CASSLRGTTFYNEQFF.

This clonotype was seen a few times. The chain recombines TRBV4-1 with TRBJ1-6; D unresolved. CDR3 length equals 12 residues. Trimming shortened V by 1 base and J by 9 bases, and 4 bases separated the two germline ends. CDR1 is MGHRA, CDR2 YSYEKL, per germline. CDR3 residues: CASSQGVSPLHF. Written as DNA, the CDR3 is TGCGCCAGCAGCCAAGGGGTTTCACCCCTCCACTTT.

Details on this clonotype: Germline is not matched at one junction end, which may reflect a read error. The chain couples TRBV20-1 to TRBJ1-2; D ambiguous. Looked up from germline, CDR1 is DFQATT and CDR2 is SNEGSKA (reference sequence). The CDR3 contains 12 residues. The CDR3 sequence: CSAGYSHYDYTF. DNA for the CDR3: TGCAGTGCTGGGTACAGTCATTATGACTACACCTTC.

V is TRBV15 and J is TRBJ2-3; D not resolved. The CDR3 totals 16 residues. Trimming left V 1 base short and J 6 bases short, with 17 bases between. The germline CDR1 and CDR2 sequences are LNHNV and YYDKDF (reference sequence). The CDR3 loop reads CATSRGGSLAADTQYF. The CDR3 bases are TGTGCCACCAGCAGAGGGGGTAGCCTCGCGGCGGATACGCAGTATTTT.

The rearrangement links TRBV19 to TRBJ2-5; tentatively, D is TRBD1 (5 bases). The germline CDR1 and CDR2 sequences are LNHDA and SQIVND (reference sequence). The CDR3 length is 13 residues. V dropped 3 bases and J dropped 4 bases, with 9 bases sitting between them. CDR3 nucleotides: TGTGCCAGTAGTATTGGGCAGGGAGAGACCCAGTACTTC. Encoded protein: CASSIGQGETQYF.

This clonotype occurred many times. J is TRBJ2-5 and V is TRBV7-9; 8 bases map to TRBD2. The J segment lost 5 bases and the V segment lost 5 bases, leaving 7 bases of the junction unmatched. The CDR3 totals 14 residues. Germline CDR1 reads SEHNR; CDR2 reads FQNEAQ (reference sequence). The CDR3 sequence: CASSRGLALETQYF. The CDR3 DNA reads TGTGCCAGCAGCCGCGGACTAGCTCTCGAGACCCAGTACTTC. Full variable domain (remainder filled in from reference TRBV7-9 and TRBJ2-5): DTGVSQNPRHKITKRGQNVTFRCDPISEHNRLYWYRQTLGQGPEFLTYFQNEAQLEKSRLLSDRFSAERPKGSFSTLEIQRTEQGDSAMYLCASSRGLALETQYFGPGTRLLVL.

This clonotype was detected many times. The rearrangement links TRBV12-3 or TRBV12-4 to TRBJ2-2; D remains unclear. V lost 3 bases to trimming and J lost 7 bases, with 18 bases between them. There are 16 residues in the CDR3. As DNA, the CDR3 is TGTGCCAGCAGTTTCGAGTTCTCTGGGCTAGTCGGGGAGCTGTTTTTT. This encodes CASSFEFSGLVGELFF.

With regard to this clonotype: This may be a read error: a much more frequent sequence differs by one nucleotide. The chain uses TRBV29-1 and TRBJ2-3, with a tentative D call TRBD2 (5 bases). The CDR3 is made up of 15 amino acids. V shed 0 bases and J shed 5 bases, with 15 bases lying between them. CDR1 and CDR2 from the germline V gene are SQVTM and ANQGSEA. CDR3 sequence (DNA): TGCAGCGTTGAAGACCTCAGACGGGATAGAGATACGCAGTATTTT. This gives the protein CSVEDLRRDRDTQYF.

This clonotype has ten or more counts. The genes are TRBV27 and TRBJ2-5; no clear D. With 3 bases removed from V and 5 bases from J, the gap between germline ends came to 16 bases. Germline CDR1 MNHEY, CDR2 SMNVEV (reference sequence). The CDR3 spans 15 residues. This CDR3 reads CASSLGWGSMETQYF. The CDR3 DNA sequence: TGTGCCAGCAGTTTGGGCTGGGGTAGCATGGAGACCCAGTACTTC.

This clonotype was observed many times. The V gene is TRBV20-1, the J gene TRBJ1-5, with 8 nucleotides matching TRBD1. CDR3 length equals 15 residues. From germline, CDR1 is DFQATT and CDR2 SNEGSKA (reference sequence). V lost 1 base and J lost 5; bases outside the gene matches: 7. The CDR3 sequence is CSARASGQGHQPQHF. The DNA for the CDR3 is TGCAGTGCTAGAGCGTCCGGACAGGGCCATCAGCCCCAGCATTTT.

The chain links TRBV2 to TRBJ1-1, with D possibly being TRBD1 (6 bases). Germline V CDR1 and CDR2: SNHLY, FYNNEI. CDR3 length: 14 residues. V gave up 5 bases and J gave up 2 bases, with 12 bases separating them. CDR3: CASSRTATNTEAFF. CDR3 bases: TGTGCCAGCAGTAGGACAGCTACTAACACTGAAGCTTTCTTT.

On this clonotype itself: At one end, the junction sequence differs from germline, possibly due to a read error. The chain combines TRBV15 with TRBJ2-2; TRBD1 is a possible D gene (6 bases). The CDR3 consists of 15 residues. The germline CDR1 and CDR2 sequences are LNHNV and YYDKDF (reference sequence). The CDR3 spells CATSRDQGLVGELFF. In DNA, the CDR3 is TGTGCCACCAGTAGAGATCAGGGGTTGGTCGGGGAGCTGTTTTTT.

The chain uses TRBV20-1 and TRBJ2-1, with D perhaps assigned TRBD1 or TRBD2 (6 bases each). The CDR3 contains 15 residues. The V gene lost 4 bases and the J gene lost 5 bases, with 18 bases spanning the gap. Germline V gene lookup returns CDR1 DFQATT and CDR2 SNEGSKA (reference sequence). CDR3 protein: CSATSPVGGNNEQFF. CDR3 bases: TGCAGTGCTACCTCCCCAGTAGGGGGGAACAATGAGCAGTTCTTC.

In this sample, this clonotype turned up many times. The chain combines TRBV12-3 or TRBV12-4 with TRBJ1-3; D call uncertain. Trimming stripped 5 bases from V and 2 bases from J, with 16 bases between. This CDR3 spans 16 amino acids. The CDR3 protein is CASSQWIGFAGNTIYF. The CDR3 region has the DNA TGTGCCAGCAGTCAGTGGATTGGTTTCGCTGGAAACACCATATATTTT.

This clonotype was recorded a few times. J is TRBJ2-2 and V is TRBV12-3 or TRBV12-4, with a possible D match to TRBD1 (6 bases). The V gene lost 2 bases and the J gene lost 1 base, with 11 bases spanning the gap. This CDR3 is built from 16 residues. The CDR3 sequence is CASSLIPTGNTGELFF. The CDR3 region has the DNA TGTGCCAGCAGTTTAATCCCGACAGGGAACACCGGGGAGCTGTTTTTT.

This clonotype was picked up a small number of times. This rearrangement joins TRBV7-2 to TRBJ2-1; D is unclear. CDR1 is SGHTA, CDR2 FQGNSA, per germline. V lost 5 bases and J lost 3, with 5 bases in between. This CDR3 region has 12 residues. Written as DNA, the CDR3 is TGTGCCAGCAGCGGGCACTACAATGAGCAGTTCTTC. The encoded protein is CASSGHYNEQFF.

The rearrangement joins TRBV14 to TRBJ2-1; D not certain. This CDR3 has 15 residues. The V and J ends lost 0 bases and 2 bases respectively, with 8 bases between them. Germline loops: CDR1 SGHDN, CDR2 FVKESK. The DNA for the CDR3 is TGTGCCAGCAGCCAAGAGGTAGTCCCCTACAATGAGCAGTTCTTC. Protein: CASSQEVVPYNEQFF.

The sample holds many counts of this clonotype. The chain recombines TRBV29-1 with TRBJ1-1, with D possibly TRBD1 on 6 matching bases. Germline V lookup: CDR1 SQVTM, CDR2 ANQGSEA. V was trimmed by 4 bases and J by 4 bases, leaving 13 bases between them. The CDR3 is made up of 13 amino acids. The CDR3 region is CSVAPRGGTEAFF. Here the CDR3 DNA reads TGCAGCGTTGCCCCCCGAGGGGGCACTGAAGCTTTCTTT. Full variable domain (remainder filled in from reference TRBV29-1 and TRBJ1-1): SAVISQKPSRDICQRGTSLTIQCQVDSQVTMMFWYRQQPGQSLTLIATANQGSEATYESGFVIDKFPISRPNLTFSTLTVSNMSPEDSSIYLCSVAPRGGTEAFFGQGTRLTVV.

This clonotype was counted at least ten times. V usage is TRBV30 and J usage is TRBJ2-7; 7 nucleotides align to TRBD2. The germline V gene encodes CDR1 GTSNPN and CDR2 SVGIG (reference sequence). Trimming cost V 4 bases and J 7 bases; bases outside gene matches: 10. The CDR3 has 13 amino acids. The CDR3: CAWMWGGSGEQYF. In nucleotides, the CDR3 is TGTGCCTGGATGTGGGGAGGGTCTGGTGAGCAGTACTTC.